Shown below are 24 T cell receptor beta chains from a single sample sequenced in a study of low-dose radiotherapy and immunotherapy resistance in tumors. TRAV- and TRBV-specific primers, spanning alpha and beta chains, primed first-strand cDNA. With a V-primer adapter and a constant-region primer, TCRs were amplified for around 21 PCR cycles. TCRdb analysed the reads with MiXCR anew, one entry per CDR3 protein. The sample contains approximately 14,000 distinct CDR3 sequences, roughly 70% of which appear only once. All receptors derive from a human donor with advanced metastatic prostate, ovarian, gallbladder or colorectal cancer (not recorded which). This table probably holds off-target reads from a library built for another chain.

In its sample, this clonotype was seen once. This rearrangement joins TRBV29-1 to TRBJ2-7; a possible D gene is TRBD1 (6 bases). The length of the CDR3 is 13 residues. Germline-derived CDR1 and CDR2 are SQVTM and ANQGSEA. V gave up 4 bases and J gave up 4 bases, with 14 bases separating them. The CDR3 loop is CSVGFGTPYEQYF. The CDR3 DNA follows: TGCAGCGTTGGCTTCGGGACACCGTACGAGCAGTACTTC.

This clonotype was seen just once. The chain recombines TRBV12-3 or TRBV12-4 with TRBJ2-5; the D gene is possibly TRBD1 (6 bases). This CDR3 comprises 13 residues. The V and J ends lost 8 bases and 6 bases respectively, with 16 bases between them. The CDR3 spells CASGKGVQQTQYF. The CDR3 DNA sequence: TGTGCCAGCGGAAAGGGGGTTCAGCAGACCCAGTACTTC.

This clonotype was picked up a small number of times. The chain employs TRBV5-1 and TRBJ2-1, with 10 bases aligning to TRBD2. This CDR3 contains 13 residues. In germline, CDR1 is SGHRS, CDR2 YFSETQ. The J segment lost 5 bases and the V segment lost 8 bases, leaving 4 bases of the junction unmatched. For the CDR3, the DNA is TGCGCCAGTGGACTAGCGGTTAACAATGAGCAGTTCTTC. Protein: CASGLAVNNEQFF.

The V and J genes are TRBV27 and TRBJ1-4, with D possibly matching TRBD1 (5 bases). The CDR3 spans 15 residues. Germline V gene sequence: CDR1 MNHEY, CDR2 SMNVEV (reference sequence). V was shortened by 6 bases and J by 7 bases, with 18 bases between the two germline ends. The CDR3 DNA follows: TGTGCCAGCAGACAAACCGGGGGATTGGGTGAAAAACTGTTTTTT. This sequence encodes CASRQTGGLGEKLFF.

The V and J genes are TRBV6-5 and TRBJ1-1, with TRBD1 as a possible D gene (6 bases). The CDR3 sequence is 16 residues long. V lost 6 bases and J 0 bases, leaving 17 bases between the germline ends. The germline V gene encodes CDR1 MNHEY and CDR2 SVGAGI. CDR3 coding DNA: TGTGCCAGCAGGATGGACAGTCGCGGGATGAACACTGAAGCTTTCTTT. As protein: CASRMDSRGMNTEAFF.

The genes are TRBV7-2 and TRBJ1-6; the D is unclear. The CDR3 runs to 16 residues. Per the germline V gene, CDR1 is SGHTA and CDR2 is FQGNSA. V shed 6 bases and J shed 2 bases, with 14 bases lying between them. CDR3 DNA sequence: TGTGCCAGCAGATCGACCTCGGGGACCTATAATTCACCCCTCCACTTT. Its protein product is CASRSTSGTYNSPLHF.

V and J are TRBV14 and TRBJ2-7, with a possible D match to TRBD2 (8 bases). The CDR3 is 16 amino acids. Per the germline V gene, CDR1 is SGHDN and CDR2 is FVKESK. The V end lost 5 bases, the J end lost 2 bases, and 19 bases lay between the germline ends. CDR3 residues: CASSVLAGRGPYEQYF. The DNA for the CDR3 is TGTGCCAGCAGCGTACTAGCCGGGAGGGGGCCCTACGAGCAGTACTTC. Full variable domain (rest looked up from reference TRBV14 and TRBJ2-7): EAGVTQFPSHSVIEKGQTVTLRCDPISGHDNLYWYRRVMGKEIKFLLHFVKESKQDESGMPNNRFLAERTGGTYSTLKVQPAELEDSGVYFCASSVLAGRGPYEQYFGPGTRLTVT.

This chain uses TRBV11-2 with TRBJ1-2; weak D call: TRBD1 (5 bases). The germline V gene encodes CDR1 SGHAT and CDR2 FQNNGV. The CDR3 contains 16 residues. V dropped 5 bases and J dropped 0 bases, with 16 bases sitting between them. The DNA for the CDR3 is TGTGCCAGCAGCCCCGGGGGTGGATTTGCTAACTATGGCTACACCTTC. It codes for CASSPGGGFANYGYTF. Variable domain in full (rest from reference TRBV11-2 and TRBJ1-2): EAGVAQSPRYKIIEKRQSVAFWCNPISGHATLYWYQQILGQGPKLLIQFQNNGVVDDSQLPKDRFSAERLKGVDSTLKIQPAKLEDSAVYLCASSPGGGFANYGYTFGSGTRLTVV.

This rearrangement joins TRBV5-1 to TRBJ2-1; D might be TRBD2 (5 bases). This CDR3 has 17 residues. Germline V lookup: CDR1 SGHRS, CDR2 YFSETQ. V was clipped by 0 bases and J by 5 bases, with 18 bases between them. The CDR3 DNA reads TGCGCCAGCAGCTTGGGCGCCGGGATTCAACGGGACAATGAGCAGTTCTTC. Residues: CASSLGAGIQRDNEQFF.

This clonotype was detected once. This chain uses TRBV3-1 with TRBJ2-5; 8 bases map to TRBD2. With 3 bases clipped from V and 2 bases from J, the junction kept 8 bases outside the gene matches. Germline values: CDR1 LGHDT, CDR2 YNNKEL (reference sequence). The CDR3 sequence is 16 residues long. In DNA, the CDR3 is TGTGCCAGCAGCCACTCAGAGAGCGGGGGACAAGAGACCCAGTACTTC. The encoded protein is CASSHSESGGQETQYF.

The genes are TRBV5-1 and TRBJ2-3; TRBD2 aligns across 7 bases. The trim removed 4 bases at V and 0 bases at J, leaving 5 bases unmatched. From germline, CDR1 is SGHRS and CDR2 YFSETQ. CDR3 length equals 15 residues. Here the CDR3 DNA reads TGCGCCAGCAGCCCGGGGGGACTAAGCACAGATACGCAGTATTTT. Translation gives CASSPGGLSTDTQYF.

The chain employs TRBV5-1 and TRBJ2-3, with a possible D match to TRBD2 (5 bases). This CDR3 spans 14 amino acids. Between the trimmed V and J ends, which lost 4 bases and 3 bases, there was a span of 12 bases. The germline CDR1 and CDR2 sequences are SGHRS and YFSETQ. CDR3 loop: CASSPGDITDTQYF. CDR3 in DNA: TGCGCCAGCAGCCCCGGGGATATTACAGATACGCAGTATTTT.

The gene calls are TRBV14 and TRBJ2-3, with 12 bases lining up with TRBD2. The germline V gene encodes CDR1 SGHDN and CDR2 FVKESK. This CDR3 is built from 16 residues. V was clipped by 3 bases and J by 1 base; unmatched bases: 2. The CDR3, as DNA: TGTGCCAGCAGCCAGTGGACTAGCGGGGGCACAGATACGCAGTATTTT. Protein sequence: CASSQWTSGGTDTQYF.

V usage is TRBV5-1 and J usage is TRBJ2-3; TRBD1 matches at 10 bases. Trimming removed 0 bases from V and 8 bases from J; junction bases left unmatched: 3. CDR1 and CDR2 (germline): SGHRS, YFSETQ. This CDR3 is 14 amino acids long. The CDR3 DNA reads TGCGCCAGCAGCTTGGGGGACAGGGGCTCTACGCAGTATTTT. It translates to CASSLGDRGSTQYF.

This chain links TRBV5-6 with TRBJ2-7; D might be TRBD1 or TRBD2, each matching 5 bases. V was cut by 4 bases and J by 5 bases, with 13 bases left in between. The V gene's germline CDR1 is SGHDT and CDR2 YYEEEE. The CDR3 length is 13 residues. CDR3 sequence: CASSRLGVHEQYF. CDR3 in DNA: TGTGCCAGCAGCCGGTTGGGGGTACACGAGCAGTACTTC. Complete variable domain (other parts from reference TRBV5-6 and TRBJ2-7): DAGVTQSPTHLIKTRGQQVTLRCSPKSGHDTVSWYQQALGQGPQFIFQYYEEEERQRGNFPDRFSGHQFPNYSSELNVNALLLGDSALYLCASSRLGVHEQYFGPGTRLTVT.

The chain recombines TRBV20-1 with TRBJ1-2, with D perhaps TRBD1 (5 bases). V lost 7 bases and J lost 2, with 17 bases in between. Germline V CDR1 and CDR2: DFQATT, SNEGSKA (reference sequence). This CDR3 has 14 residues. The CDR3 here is CSVIDLTGNYGYTF. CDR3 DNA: TGCAGTGTTATCGACCTTACAGGCAACTATGGCTACACCTTC.

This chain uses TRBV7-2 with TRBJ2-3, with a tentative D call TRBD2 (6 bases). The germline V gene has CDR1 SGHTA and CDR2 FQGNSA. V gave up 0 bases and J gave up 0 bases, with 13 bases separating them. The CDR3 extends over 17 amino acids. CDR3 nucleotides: TGTGCCAGCAGCTTAGCAAGCGGGCGGGGAAGCACAGATACGCAGTATTTT. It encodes CASSLASGRGSTDTQYF.

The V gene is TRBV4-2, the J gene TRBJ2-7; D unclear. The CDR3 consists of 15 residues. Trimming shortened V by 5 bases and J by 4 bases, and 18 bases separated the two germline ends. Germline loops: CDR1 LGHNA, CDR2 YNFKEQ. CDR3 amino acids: CASSSAGPVSYEQYF. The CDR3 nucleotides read TGTGCCAGCAGCTCCGCCGGCCCAGTATCATACGAGCAGTACTTC.

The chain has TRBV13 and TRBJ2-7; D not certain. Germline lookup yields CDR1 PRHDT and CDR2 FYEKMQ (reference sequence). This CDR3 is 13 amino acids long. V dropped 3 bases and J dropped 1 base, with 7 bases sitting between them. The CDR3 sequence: CASSLWSSYEQYF. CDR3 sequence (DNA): TGTGCCAGCAGCTTGTGGTCATCCTACGAGCAGTACTTC.

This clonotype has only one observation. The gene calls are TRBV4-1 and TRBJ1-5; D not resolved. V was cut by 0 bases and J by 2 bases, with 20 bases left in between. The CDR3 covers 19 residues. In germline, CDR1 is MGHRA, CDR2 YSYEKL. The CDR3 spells CASSQDPTSADPRNQPQHF. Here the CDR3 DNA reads TGCGCCAGCAGCCAAGATCCTACTTCGGCAGACCCGCGCAATCAGCCCCAGCATTTT.

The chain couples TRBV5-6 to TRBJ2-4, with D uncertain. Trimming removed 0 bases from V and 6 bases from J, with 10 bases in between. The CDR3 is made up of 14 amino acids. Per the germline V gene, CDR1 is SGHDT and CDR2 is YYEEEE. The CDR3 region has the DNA TGTGCCAGCAGCTTGGAGGTTACGGCAAACATTCAGTACTTC. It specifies CASSLEVTANIQYF.

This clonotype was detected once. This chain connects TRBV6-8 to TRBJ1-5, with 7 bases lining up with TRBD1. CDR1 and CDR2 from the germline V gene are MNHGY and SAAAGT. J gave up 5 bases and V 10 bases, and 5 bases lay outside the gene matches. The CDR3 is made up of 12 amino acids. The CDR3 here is CATGQDDQPQHF. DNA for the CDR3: TGTGCCACCGGACAGGACGATCAGCCCCAGCATTTT.

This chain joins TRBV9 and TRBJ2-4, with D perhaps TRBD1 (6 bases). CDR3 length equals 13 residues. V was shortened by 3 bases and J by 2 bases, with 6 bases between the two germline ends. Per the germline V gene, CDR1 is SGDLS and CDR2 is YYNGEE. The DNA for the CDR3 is TGTGCCAGCAGCGGGGGGCCCAAAAACATTCAGTACTTC. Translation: CASSGGPKNIQYF.

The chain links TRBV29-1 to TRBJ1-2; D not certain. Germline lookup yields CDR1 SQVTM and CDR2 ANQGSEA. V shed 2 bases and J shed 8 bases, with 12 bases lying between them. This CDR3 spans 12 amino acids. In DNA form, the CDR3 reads TGCAGCGTTGAACCCGGGGATCGGGGCTACACCTTC. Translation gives CSVEPGDRGYTF.